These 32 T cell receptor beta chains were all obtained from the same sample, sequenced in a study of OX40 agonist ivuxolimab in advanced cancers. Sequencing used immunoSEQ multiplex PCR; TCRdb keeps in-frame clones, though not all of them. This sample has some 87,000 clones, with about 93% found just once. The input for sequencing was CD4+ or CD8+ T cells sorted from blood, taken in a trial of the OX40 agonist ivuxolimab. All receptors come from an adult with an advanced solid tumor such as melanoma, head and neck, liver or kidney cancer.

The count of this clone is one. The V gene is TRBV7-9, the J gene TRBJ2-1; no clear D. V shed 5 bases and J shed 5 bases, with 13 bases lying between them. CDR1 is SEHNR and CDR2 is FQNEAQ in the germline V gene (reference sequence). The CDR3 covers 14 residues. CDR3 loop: CASSPSRWHNEQFF. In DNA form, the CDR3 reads TGTGCCAGCAGCCCGTCTAGATGGCACAATGAGCAGTTCTTC.

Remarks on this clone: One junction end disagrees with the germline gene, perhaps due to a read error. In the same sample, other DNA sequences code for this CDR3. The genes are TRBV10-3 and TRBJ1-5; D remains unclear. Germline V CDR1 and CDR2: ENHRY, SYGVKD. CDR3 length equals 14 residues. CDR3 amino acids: CASRGREEGQPQHF. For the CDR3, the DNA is TGCGCCTCCCGCGGGAGGGAAGAAGGTCAGCCCCAGCATTTT.

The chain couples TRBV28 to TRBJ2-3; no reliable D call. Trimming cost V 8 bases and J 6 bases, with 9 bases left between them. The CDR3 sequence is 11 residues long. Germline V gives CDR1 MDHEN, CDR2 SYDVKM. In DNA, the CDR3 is TGTGCCAGCGCCCCCCGTGATACGCAGTATTTT. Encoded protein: CASAPRDTQYF.

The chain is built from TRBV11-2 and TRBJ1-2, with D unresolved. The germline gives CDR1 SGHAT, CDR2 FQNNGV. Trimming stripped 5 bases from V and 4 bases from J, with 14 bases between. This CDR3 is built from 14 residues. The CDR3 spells CASSPLDPVYGYTF. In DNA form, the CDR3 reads TGTGCCAGCAGCCCGTTGGATCCAGTCTATGGCTACACCTTC.

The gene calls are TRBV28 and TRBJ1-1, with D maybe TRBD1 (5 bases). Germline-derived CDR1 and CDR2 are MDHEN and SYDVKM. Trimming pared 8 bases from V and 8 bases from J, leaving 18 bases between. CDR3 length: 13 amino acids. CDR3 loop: CASGAGLRVEAFF. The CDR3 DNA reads TGTGCCAGCGGGGCCGGCCTCAGGGTGGAAGCTTTCTTT.

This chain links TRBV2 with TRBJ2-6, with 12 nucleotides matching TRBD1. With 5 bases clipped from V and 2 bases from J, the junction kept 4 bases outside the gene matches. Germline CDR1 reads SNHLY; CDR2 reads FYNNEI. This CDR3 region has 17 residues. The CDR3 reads CASSRDRGHTGANVLTF. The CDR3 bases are TGTGCCAGCAGTCGGGACAGGGGGCACACTGGGGCCAACGTCCTGACTTTC.

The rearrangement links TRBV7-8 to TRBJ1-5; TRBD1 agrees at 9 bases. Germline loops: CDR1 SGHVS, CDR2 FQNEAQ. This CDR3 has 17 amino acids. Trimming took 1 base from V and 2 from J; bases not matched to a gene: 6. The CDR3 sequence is CASSLVRTGVGNQPQHF. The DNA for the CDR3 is TGTGCCAGCAGCTTAGTCAGGACAGGGGTTGGCAATCAGCCCCAGCATTTT.

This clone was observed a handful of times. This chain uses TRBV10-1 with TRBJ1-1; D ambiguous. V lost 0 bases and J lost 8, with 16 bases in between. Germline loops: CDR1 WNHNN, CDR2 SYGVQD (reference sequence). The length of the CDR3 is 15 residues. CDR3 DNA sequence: TGCGCCAGCAGTGAGTCGAGGTCCGGACGAATCGAAGCTTTCTTT. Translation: CASSESRSGRIEAFF.

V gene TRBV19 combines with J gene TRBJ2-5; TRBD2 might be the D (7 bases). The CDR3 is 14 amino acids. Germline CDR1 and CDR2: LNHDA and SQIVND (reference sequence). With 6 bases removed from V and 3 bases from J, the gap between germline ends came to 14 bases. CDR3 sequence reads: CASRDTGREETQYF. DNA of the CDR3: TGTGCCAGTAGAGATACAGGGAGGGAAGAGACCCAGTACTTC.

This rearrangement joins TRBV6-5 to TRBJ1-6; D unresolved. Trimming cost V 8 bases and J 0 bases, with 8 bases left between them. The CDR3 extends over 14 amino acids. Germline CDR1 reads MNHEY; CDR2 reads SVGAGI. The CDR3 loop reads CASGKSSYNSPLHF. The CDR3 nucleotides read TGTGCCAGCGGAAAGAGCTCCTATAATTCACCCCTCCACTTT.

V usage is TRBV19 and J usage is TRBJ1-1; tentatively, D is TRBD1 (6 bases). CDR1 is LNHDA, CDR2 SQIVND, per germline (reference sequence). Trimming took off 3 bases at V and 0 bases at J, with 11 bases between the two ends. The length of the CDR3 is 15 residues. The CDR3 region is CASSMGRGVNTEAFF. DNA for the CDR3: TGTGCCAGTAGTATGGGGAGGGGGGTGAACACTGAAGCTTTCTTT.

The CDR3 spells CASSVGDRGSSTDTQYF. The CDR3 nucleotides read TGTGCCAGCAGCGTAGGAGACCGGGGGTCTAGCACAGATACGCAGTATTTT. The chain links TRBV9 to TRBJ2-3, with a weak D call TRBD2 (6 bases). The V end lost 0 bases, the J end lost 0 bases, and 14 bases lay between the germline ends. The germline V gene encodes CDR1 SGDLS and CDR2 YYNGEE. This CDR3 contains 17 residues. The variable domain in full, with the rest retrieved from reference TRBV9 and TRBJ2-3, is DSGVTQTPKHLITATGQRVTLRCSPRSGDLSVYWYQQSLDQGLQFLIQYYNGEERAKGNILERFSAQQFPDLHSELNLSSLELGDSALYFCASSVGDRGSSTDTQYFGPGTRLTVL.

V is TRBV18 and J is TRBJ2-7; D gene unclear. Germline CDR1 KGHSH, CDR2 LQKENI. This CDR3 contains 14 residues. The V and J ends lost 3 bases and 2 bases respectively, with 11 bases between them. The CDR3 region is CASSPEMGTYEQYF. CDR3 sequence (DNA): TGTGCCAGCTCACCGGAGATGGGCACCTACGAGCAGTACTTC.

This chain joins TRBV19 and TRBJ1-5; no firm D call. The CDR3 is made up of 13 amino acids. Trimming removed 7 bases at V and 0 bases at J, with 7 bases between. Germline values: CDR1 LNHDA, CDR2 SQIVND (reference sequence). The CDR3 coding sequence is TGTGCCAGTACCGTACGTAGCAATCAGCCCCAGCATTTT. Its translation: CASTVRSNQPQHF.

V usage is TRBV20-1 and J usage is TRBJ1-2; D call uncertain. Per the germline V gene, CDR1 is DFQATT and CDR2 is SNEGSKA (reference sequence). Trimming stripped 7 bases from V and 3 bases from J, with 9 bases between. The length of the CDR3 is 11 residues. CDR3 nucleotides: TGCAGTGGTAGGTGGGACTATGGCTACACCTTC. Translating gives CSGRWDYGYTF.

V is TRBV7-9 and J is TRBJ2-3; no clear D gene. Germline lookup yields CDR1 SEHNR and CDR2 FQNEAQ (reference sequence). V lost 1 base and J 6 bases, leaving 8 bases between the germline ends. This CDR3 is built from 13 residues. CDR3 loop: CASSLEEWDTQYF. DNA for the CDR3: TGTGCCAGCAGCTTAGAGGAGTGGGATACGCAGTATTTT.

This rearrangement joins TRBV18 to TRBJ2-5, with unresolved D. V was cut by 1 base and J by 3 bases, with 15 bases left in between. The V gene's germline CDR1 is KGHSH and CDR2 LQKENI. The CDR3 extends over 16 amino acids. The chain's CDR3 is CASSPLGSAGKETQYF. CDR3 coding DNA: TGTGCCAGCTCACCACTCGGGTCGGCAGGAAAAGAGACCCAGTACTTC.

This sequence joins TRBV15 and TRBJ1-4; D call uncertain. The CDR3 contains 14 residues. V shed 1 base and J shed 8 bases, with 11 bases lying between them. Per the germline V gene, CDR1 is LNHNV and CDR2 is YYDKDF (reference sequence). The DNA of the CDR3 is TGTGCCACCAGCAGAGGGGGAGTGGGAGAAAAACTGTTTTTT. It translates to CATSRGGVGEKLFF.

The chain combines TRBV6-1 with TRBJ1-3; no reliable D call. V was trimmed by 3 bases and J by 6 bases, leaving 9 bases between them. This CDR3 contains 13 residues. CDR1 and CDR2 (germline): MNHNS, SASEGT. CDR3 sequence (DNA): TGTGCCAGCAGTGAGGAGCGATTAAACACCATATATTTT. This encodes CASSEERLNTIYF.

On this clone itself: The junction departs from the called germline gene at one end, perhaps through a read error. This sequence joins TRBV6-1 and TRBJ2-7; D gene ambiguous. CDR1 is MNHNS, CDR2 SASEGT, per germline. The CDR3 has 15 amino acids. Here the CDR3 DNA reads TGTGCCATCAGTGATGGGCAGGCAGTTGGGTACGAGCAGTACTTC. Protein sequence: CAISDGQAVGYEQYF.

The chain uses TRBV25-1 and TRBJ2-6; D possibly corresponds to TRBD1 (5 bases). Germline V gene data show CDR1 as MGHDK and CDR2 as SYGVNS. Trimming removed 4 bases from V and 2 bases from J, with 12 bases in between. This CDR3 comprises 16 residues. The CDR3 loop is CASSGAGATGANVLTF. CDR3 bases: TGTGCCAGCAGTGGAGCTGGGGCAACTGGGGCCAACGTCCTGACTTTC.

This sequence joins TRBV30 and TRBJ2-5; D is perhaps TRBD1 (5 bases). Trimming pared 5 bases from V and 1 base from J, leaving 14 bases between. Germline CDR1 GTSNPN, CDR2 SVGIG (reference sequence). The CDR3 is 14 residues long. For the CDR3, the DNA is TGTGCCTGGGGCCCTAGGGGCAGCCAAGAGACCCAGTACTTC. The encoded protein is CAWGPRGSQETQYF.

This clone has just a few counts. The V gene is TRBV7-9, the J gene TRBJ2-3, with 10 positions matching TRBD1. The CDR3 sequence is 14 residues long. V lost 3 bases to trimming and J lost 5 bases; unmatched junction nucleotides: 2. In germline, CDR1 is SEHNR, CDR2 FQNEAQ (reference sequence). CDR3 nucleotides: TGTGCCAGCAGCTTCGGGACAGGGGAAGATACGCAGTATTTT. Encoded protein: CASSFGTGEDTQYF. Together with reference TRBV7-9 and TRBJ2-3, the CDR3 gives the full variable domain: DTGVSQNPRHKITKRGQNVTFRCDPISEHNRLYWYRQTLGQGPEFLTYFQNEAQLEKSRLLSDRFSAERPKGSFSTLEIQRTEQGDSAMYLCASSFGTGEDTQYFGPGTRLTVL.

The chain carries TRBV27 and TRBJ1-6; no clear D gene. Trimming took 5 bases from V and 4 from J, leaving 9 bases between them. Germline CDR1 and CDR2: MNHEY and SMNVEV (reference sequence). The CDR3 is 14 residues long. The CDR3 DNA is TGTGCCAGCAGTGCTTCAACTTATAATTCACCCCTCCACTTT. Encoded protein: CASSASTYNSPLHF.

CDR3 coding DNA: TGCGCCAGTACGCCACTAGGGGGGGAGACCCAGTACTTC. Amino acid sequence: CASTPLGGETQYF. The chain is built from TRBV5-1 and TRBJ2-5; D may correspond to TRBD1 or TRBD2 (6 bases each). The V end lost 8 bases, the J end lost 5 bases, and 16 bases lay between the germline ends. The CDR3 contains 13 residues. Germline CDR1 and CDR2: SGHRS and YFSETQ.

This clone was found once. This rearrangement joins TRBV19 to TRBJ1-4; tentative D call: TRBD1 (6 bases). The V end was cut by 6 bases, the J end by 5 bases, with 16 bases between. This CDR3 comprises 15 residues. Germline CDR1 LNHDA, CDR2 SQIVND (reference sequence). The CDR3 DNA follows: TGTGCCAGTAGGCGTCCGGGGCAGGGGAATGAAAAACTGTTTTTT. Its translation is CASRRPGQGNEKLFF.

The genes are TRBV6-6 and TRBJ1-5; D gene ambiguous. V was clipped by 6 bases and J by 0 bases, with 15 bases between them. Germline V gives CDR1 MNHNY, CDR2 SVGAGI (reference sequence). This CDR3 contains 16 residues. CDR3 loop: CASSPWTDYSNQPQHF. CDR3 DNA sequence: TGTGCCAGCAGCCCATGGACCGATTATAGCAATCAGCCCCAGCATTTT.

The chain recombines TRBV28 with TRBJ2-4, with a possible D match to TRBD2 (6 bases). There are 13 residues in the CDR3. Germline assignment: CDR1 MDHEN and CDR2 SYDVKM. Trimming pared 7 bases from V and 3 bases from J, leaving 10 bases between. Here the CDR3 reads CASTVADKNIQYF. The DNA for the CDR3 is TGTGCCAGCACCGTAGCGGACAAAAACATTCAGTACTTC.

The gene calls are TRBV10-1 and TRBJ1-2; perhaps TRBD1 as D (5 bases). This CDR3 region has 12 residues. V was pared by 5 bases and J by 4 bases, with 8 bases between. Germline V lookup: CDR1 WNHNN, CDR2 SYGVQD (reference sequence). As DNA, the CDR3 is TGCGCCAGCAGTCCGGGACTCTATGGCTACACCTTC. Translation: CASSPGLYGYTF.

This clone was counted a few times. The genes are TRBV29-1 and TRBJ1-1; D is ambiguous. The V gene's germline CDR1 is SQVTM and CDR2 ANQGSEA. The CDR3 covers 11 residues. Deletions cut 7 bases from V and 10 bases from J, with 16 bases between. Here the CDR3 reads CSASLRERAFF. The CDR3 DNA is TGCAGCGCCTCTTTGCGGGAAAGAGCTTTCTTT.

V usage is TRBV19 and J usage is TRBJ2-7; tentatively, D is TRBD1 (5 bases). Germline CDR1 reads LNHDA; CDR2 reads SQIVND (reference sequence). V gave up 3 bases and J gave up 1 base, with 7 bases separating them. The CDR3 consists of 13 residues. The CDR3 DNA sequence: TGTGCCAGTAGTATTGACAGTTCCTACGAGCAGTACTTC. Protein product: CASSIDSSYEQYF.

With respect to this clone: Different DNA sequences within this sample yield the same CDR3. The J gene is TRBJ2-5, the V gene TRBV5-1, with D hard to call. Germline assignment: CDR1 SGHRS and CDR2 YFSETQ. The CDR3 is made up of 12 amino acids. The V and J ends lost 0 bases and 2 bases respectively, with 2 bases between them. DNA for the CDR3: TGCGCCAGCAGCTTGGGGCAAGAGACCCAGTACTTC. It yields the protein CASSLGQETQYF. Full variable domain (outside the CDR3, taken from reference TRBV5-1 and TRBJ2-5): KAGVTQTPRYLIKTRGQQVTLSCSPISGHRSVSWYQQTPGQGLQFLFEYFSETQRNKGNFPGRFSGRQFSNSRSEMNVSTLELGDSALYLCASSLGQETQYFGPGTRLLVL.